Sequencing of this T cell receptor (beta chain) was carried out in a study of shared clonotypes between healthy human individuals. Study-wide points: As a rule, naive subsets had a larger estimated richness than memory subsets.

To note about this clone: The antigen is undetermined.

Cells designated naive CD8 were CD45RO-negative and were positively selected for CCR7, with terminally differentiated effector memory CD45RA+ cells excluded. Assay: immunoSEQ multiplex PCR; the TCRdb copy retains only in-frame clones and omits some. The table has about 2.1 million clones, just over 90% seen once. The sequencing sample was made of naive CD8+ T cells from PBMCs. The clonotype comes from a man aged 18-30 years in good health. Some clones in this sample may be carry-over from other donors' samples.

As DNA, the CDR3 is TGTGCCAGCAGCCAAGTAGGGGGGGTCTGGACAGATACGCAGTATTTT. This encodes CASSQVGGVWTDTQYF. J is TRBJ2-3 and V is TRBV7-9; D is possibly TRBD2 (7 bases). CDR1 and CDR2 (germline): SEHNR, FQNEAQ (reference sequence). Trimming stripped 5 bases from V and 3 bases from J, with 18 bases between. The length of the CDR3 is 16 residues.